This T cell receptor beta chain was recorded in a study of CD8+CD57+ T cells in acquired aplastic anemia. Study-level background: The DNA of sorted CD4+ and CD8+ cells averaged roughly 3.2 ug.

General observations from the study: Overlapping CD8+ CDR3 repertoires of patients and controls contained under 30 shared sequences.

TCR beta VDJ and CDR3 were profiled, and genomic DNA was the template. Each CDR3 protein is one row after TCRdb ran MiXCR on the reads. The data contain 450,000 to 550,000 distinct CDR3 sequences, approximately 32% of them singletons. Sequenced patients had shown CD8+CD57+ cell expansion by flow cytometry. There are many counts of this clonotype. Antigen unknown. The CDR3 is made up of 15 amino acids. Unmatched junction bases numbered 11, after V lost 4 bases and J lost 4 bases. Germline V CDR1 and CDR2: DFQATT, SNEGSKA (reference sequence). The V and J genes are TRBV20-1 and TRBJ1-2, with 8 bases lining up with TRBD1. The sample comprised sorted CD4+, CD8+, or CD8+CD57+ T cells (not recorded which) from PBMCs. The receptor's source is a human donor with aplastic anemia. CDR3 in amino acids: CSAKGTGPTFYGYTF. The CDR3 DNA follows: TGCAGTGCTAAGGGGACAGGTCCCACATTCTATGGCTACACCTTC.